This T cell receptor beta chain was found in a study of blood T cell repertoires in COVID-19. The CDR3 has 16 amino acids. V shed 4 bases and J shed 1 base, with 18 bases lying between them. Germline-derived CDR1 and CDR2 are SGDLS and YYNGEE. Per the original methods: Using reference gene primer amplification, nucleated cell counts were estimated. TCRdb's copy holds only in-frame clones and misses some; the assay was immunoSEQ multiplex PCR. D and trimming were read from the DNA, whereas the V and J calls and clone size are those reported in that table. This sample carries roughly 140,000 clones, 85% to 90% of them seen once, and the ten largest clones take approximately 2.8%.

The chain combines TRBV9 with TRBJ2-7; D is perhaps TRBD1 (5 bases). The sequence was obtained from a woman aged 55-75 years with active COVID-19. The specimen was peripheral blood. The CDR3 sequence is CASSPVQVWDSYEQYF. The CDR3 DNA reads TGTGCCAGCAGCCCTGTACAGGTGTGGGATTCCTACGAGCAGTACTTC.